One sample yielded the 22 T cell receptor beta chains listed below, sequenced in a study of cytomegalovirus exposure and HLA in healthy donors. Vbeta (60) and Jbeta (13) primers were used in the PCR. Data came from immunoSEQ multiplex PCR; TCRdb stores just in-frame clones and leaves some out. The sample holds over 130,000 clones, around 84% seen once. Sequencing was carried out using PBMCs. The source is a man aged 45-65 years in good health and CMV-seronegative.

The chain carries TRBV2 and TRBJ1-1; the D is unclear. Trimming shortened V by 6 bases and J by 11 bases, and 16 bases separated the two germline ends. Germline V lookup: CDR1 SNHLY, CDR2 FYNNEI. The CDR3 runs 12 residues. The CDR3 DNA follows: TGTGCCAGCAGGGATGAGGATTTCGCGGCTTTCTTT. Translating it yields CASRDEDFAAFF.

This chain links TRBV30 with TRBJ1-6; D not certain. CDR3 length: 15 amino acids. The germline V gene has CDR1 GTSNPN and CDR2 SVGIG (reference sequence). V gave up 4 bases and J gave up 7 bases, with 17 bases separating them. CDR3 protein: CAWTAGAGLNSPLHF. CDR3 DNA: TGTGCCTGGACGGCGGGAGCGGGTCTCAATTCACCCCTCCACTTT.

The sample holds a few counts of this clone. The chain uses TRBV12-2 and TRBJ1-2. TRBV12-2 is an annotated pseudogene. The CDR3 runs to 15 residues. The CDR3 nucleotides are TGTGCAAGTCGCTTGGTCTCCGGGAAGGACTATGGCTACACCTTC. The encoded protein is CASRLVSGKDYGYTF.

This clone was observed a few times. The chain uses TRBV10-2 and TRBJ2-5, with TRBD1 identical over 10 bases. Germline CDR1 reads WSHSY; CDR2 reads SAAADI. V dropped 2 bases and J dropped 14; count of bases not matched to a gene: 11. The CDR3 is 14 residues long. The CDR3 protein is CASSERDRGSPTYF. The CDR3 DNA follows: TGCGCCAGCAGTGAGCGGGACAGGGGATCCCCCACCTACTTC.

The chain couples TRBV19 to TRBJ1-1; possibly TRBD1 for D (6 bases). V was trimmed by 6 bases and J by 5 bases, leaving 25 bases between them. The CDR3 extends over 17 amino acids. Germline V gene lookup returns CDR1 LNHDA and CDR2 SQIVND (reference sequence). CDR3 sequence (DNA): TGTGCCAGTAGCATAAAAGGGGGTGGGCAGGGAGGGACTGAAGCTTTCTTT. As protein: CASSIKGGGQGGTEAFF.

The rearrangement uses TRBV6-1 and TRBJ1-5; a weak D match, TRBD1 (6 bases). The CDR3 length is 17 residues. CDR1 and CDR2 (germline): MNHNS, SASEGT. V was clipped by 4 bases and J by 0 bases, with 16 bases between them. In DNA, the CDR3 is TGTGCCAGCAGTGGGACAGTGAAACCCTCTAGCAATCAGCCCCAGCATTTT. Its protein product is CASSGTVKPSSNQPQHF.

The J gene is TRBJ2-7, the V gene TRBV19, with D uncertain. CDR3 length equals 12 residues. V was shortened by 5 bases and J by 7 bases, with 12 bases between the two germline ends. CDR1 is LNHDA, CDR2 SQIVND, per germline (reference sequence). CDR3 nucleotides: TGTGCCAGTAGTTTGAACGCGGTGGAGCAGTACTTC. It specifies CASSLNAVEQYF.

This rearrangement joins TRBV19 to TRBJ1-2; D perhaps matches TRBD1 (6 bases). The V gene lost 7 bases and the J gene lost 2 bases, with 17 bases spanning the gap. Germline lookup yields CDR1 LNHDA and CDR2 SQIVND (reference sequence). This CDR3 comprises 15 residues. The CDR3, as DNA: TGTGCCAGTACTTCAGGGGATTCCTTAAACTATGGCTACACCTTC. Encoded protein: CASTSGDSLNYGYTF.

The rearrangement links TRBV7-2 to TRBJ1-1; 10 bases align to TRBD1. The CDR3 is made up of 16 amino acids. V shed 5 bases and J 1 base; nucleotides not matched to a gene: 7. Looked up from germline, CDR1 is SGHTA and CDR2 is FQGNSA. CDR3 DNA sequence: TGTGCCAGCAGCCCCTACTGGACAGGGGGGAACACTGAAGCTTTCTTT. This codes for CASSPYWTGGNTEAFF.

The gene calls are TRBV6-1 and TRBJ2-3; the D is unclear. The germline gives CDR1 MNHNS, CDR2 SASEGT. With 3 bases removed from V and 0 bases from J, the gap between germline ends came to 10 bases. This CDR3 is 15 amino acids long. DNA of the CDR3: TGTGCCAGCAGTGATTATGCGCGGAGCACAGATACGCAGTATTTT. Its protein is CASSDYARSTDTQYF.

The rearrangement uses TRBV6-6 and TRBJ1-1, with D perhaps matching TRBD1 (5 bases). The CDR3 length is 14 residues. Between the trimmed V and J ends, which lost 5 bases and 2 bases, there was a span of 12 bases. Germline V gives CDR1 MNHNY, CDR2 SVGAGI (reference sequence). The CDR3: CASSPGGGNTEAFF. The CDR3 DNA sequence: TGTGCCAGCAGTCCCGGGGGGGGAAACACTGAAGCTTTCTTT.

V gene TRBV5-3 combines with J gene TRBJ2-3, with no clear D. TRBV5-3 qualifies as an ORF whose function is uncertain. V was trimmed by 3 bases and J by 4 bases, leaving 15 bases between them. The CDR3 totals 15 residues. CDR3 in amino acids: CARSSDIHVPDTQYF. CDR3 DNA: TGTGCCAGAAGCTCCGACATTCACGTCCCAGATACGCAGTATTTT.

V and J are TRBV5-6 and TRBJ1-2; D is possibly TRBD1 (5 bases). The V and J ends lost 1 base and 9 bases respectively, with 10 bases between them. This CDR3 comprises 12 residues. Per germline, CDR1 SGHDT and CDR2 YYEEEE. CDR3 protein: CASSLWQGSYTF. In DNA, the CDR3 is TGTGCCAGCAGCTTGTGGCAGGGAAGCTACACCTTC.

The rearrangement uses TRBV12-5 and TRBJ2-2; D is ambiguous. CDR1 and CDR2 (germline): LGHNT, FRNRAP. CDR3 size: 15 residues. Trimming took 0 bases from V and 3 from J, leaving 8 bases between them. For the CDR3, the DNA is TGTGCTAGTGGTTTGGTACCCAGCGACACCGGGGAGCTGTTTTTT. Translated, it gives CASGLVPSDTGELFF. The full variable domain, rest sourced from reference TRBV12-5 and TRBJ2-2, is DARVTQTPRHKVTEMGQEVTMRCQPILGHNTVFWYRQTMMQGLELLAYFRNRAPLDDSGMPKDRFSAEMPDATLATLKIQPSEPRDSAVYFCASGLVPSDTGELFFGEGSRLTVL.

This clone has just one count. The CDR3, as DNA: TGCGCCAGCCGGGGGTTGGGAAAAATGAACACTGAAGCTTTCTTT. As protein: CASRGLGKMNTEAFF. The chain joins TRBV5-1 to TRBJ1-1; D may be TRBD1 (5 bases). V shed 7 bases and J shed 0 bases, with 16 bases lying between them. CDR1 and CDR2 (germline): SGHRS, YFSETQ. The CDR3 loop spans 15 amino acids.

The rearrangement uses TRBV7-9 and TRBJ2-7; 10 bases map to TRBD1. The germline CDR1 and CDR2 sequences are SEHNR and FQNEAQ (reference sequence). The V and J ends lost 0 bases and 5 bases, in that order; junction bases with no gene match: 13. This CDR3 has 18 amino acids. The CDR3 here is CASSLASVGGQGSHEQYF. The DNA for the CDR3 is TGTGCCAGCAGCTTAGCATCCGTGGGGGGACAGGGGTCCCACGAGCAGTACTTC.

The V call is TRBV27, the J call TRBJ2-5, with 10 bases matching TRBD2. The CDR3 contains 15 residues. V trimming: 3 bases; J trimming: 1 base; junction bases outside the gene matches: 2. In germline, CDR1 is MNHEY, CDR2 SMNVEV (reference sequence). The CDR3 region is CASSFRTSGQETQYF. The CDR3 DNA follows: TGTGCCAGCAGTTTTAGGACTAGCGGCCAAGAGACCCAGTACTTC.

The chain employs TRBV5-4 and TRBJ2-5; TRBD1 aligns across 8 bases. The CDR3 extends over 12 amino acids. V lost 7 bases to trimming and J lost 10 bases; unmatched junction nucleotides: 9. Germline CDR1 reads SGHNT; CDR2 reads YYREEE (reference sequence). The CDR3 coding sequence is TGTGCCAGCGGATCGGGACAGGCGAGCCAGTACTTC. It translates to CASGSGQASQYF. The full variable domain, its missing parts supplied by reference TRBV5-4 and TRBJ2-5, is ETGVTQSPTHLIKTRGQQVTLRCSSQSGHNTVSWYQQALGQGPQFIFQYYREEENGRGNFPPRFSGLQFPNYSSELNVNALELDDSALYLCASGSGQASQYFGPGTRLLVL.

The chain combines TRBV6-6 with TRBJ1-1, with TRBD1 matching 7 bases. This CDR3 comprises 15 residues. The germline gives CDR1 MNHNY, CDR2 SVGAGI (reference sequence). The V gene end was trimmed by 5 bases and the J gene end by 1 base; junction bases not matched to a gene: 7. CDR3 nucleotides: TGTGCCAGCAGTCCCGGGACAGTGCAGAACACTGAAGCTTTCTTT. Translated: CASSPGTVQNTEAFF.

The chain is built from TRBV27 and TRBJ2-7; 8 bases agree with TRBD2. Looked up from germline, CDR1 is MNHEY and CDR2 is SMNVEV (reference sequence). V gave up 2 bases and J gave up 1 base; unmatched junction bases: 4. The CDR3 contains 15 residues. The chain's CDR3 is CASSLKRGISYEQYF. In DNA, the CDR3 is TGTGCCAGCAGTTTAAAGCGGGGGATTTCCTACGAGCAGTACTTC.

This sequence joins TRBV28 and TRBJ1-1, with unresolved D. With 6 bases removed from V and 7 bases from J, the gap between germline ends came to 9 bases. This CDR3 region has 11 residues. Germline CDR1 and CDR2: MDHEN and SYDVKM. In DNA, the CDR3 is TGTGCCAGCAGCCTAAAAAATGAAGCTTTCTTT. Its translation: CASSLKNEAFF.

Notes on this clone: This CDR3 is also generated by other DNA sequences in the sample. The rearrangement joins TRBV9 to TRBJ1-1, with D perhaps matching TRBD1 (6 bases). The CDR3 is made up of 14 amino acids. Germline CDR1 SGDLS, CDR2 YYNGEE. Trimming pared 0 bases from V and 5 bases from J, leaving 11 bases between. The CDR3 is CASSVGGGGTEAFF. The CDR3 DNA reads as TGTGCCAGCAGCGTAGGAGGGGGAGGGACTGAAGCTTTCTTT.